Sequencing of this T cell receptor beta chain was carried out in a study of somatic mutations in cytotoxic T cells in rheumatoid arthritis. Some clones are missing from TCRdb's copy, which holds only in-frame ones; the method was immunoSEQ multiplex PCR. Of 12,000 to 15,000 clones listed, 70% to 85% are singletons. The CDR3 is made up of 15 amino acids. Germline V lookup: CDR1 MNHEY, CDR2 SMNVEV (reference sequence). The J segment lost 11 bases and the V segment lost 4 bases, leaving 9 bases of the junction unmatched. The sequence derives from an adult with rheumatoid arthritis. The V and J genes are TRBV27 and TRBJ1-6; 9 bases fit TRBD1. Sequencing was performed on CD8+ T cells sorted from blood. The CDR3 DNA reads as TGTGCCAGCAGTTCGGACAGGGGAGGAGTAACACCCCTCCACTTT. Its protein is CASSSDRGGVTPLHF.